This T cell receptor (beta chain) was captured by sequencing in a study of PD-1 blockade in classical Hodgkin lymphoma. Study-wide results and caveats: The origin of the repertoire differences remains undefined, with disease activity or prior therapy as possible causes.

Profiled with immunoSEQ multiplex PCR; TCRdb holds only in-frame clones, not every one. The table lists 90,000 to 120,000 clones, roughly 87% of them singletons. Brentuximab vedotin exposure varied among the patients, all of whom had relapsed after autologous stem cell transplantation. As to this clone: Its antigen is currently unknown.

The CDR3 loop spans 13 amino acids. The germline CDR1 and CDR2 sequences are MNHNS and SASEGT. The germline V and J ends were trimmed by 2 bases and 5 bases, with 9 bases remaining between them. The genes are TRBV6-1 and TRBJ1-2; D remains unclear. The source is a human donor with classical Hodgkin lymphoma. The specimen was peripheral blood mononuclear cells (PBMCs), collected before the second cycle of nivolumab. CDR3: CASSEPEGYGYTF. The CDR3 DNA is TGTGCCAGCAGTGAACCGGAGGGATATGGCTACACCTTC.